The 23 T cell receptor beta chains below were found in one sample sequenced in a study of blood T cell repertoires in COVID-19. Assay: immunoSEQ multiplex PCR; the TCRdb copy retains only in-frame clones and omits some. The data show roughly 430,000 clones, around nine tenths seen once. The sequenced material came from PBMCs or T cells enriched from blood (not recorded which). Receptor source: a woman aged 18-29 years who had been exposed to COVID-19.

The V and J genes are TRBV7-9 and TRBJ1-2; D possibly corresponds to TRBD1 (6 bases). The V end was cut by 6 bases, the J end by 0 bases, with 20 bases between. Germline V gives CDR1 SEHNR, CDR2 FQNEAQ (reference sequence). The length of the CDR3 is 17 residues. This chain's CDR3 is CASSKEAPRGSNYGYTF. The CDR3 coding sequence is TGTGCCAGCAGTAAAGAAGCCCCGAGGGGGTCTAACTATGGCTACACCTTC.

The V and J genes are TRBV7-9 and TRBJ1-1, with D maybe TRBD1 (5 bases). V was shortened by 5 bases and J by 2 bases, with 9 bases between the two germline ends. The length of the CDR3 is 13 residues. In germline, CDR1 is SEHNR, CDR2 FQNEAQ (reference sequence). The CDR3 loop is CASSRQGNTEAFF. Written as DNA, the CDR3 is TGTGCCAGCAGCCGGCAGGGTAACACTGAAGCTTTCTTT.

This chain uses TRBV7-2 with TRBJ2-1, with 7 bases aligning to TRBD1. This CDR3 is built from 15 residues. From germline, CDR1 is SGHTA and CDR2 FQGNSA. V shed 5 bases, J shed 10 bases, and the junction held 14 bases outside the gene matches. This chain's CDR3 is CASSQATGQRVEQFF. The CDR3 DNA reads TGTGCCAGCAGCCAAGCCACGGGACAGAGGGTAGAGCAGTTCTTC.

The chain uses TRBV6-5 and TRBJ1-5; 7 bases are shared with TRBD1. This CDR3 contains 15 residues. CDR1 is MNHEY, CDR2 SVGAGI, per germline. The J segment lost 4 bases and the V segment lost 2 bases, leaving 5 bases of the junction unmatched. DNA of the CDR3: TGTGCCAGCAGTTACGGCAGGGGGTTAAATCAGCCCCAGCATTTT. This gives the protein CASSYGRGLNQPQHF.

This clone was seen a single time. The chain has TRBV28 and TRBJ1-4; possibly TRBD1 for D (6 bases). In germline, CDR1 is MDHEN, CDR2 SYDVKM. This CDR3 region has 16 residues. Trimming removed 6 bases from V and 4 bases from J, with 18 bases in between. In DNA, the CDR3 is TGTGCCAGCAGGCTAATTACGGGACACGGTAATGAAAAACTGTTTTTT. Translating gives CASRLITGHGNEKLFF.

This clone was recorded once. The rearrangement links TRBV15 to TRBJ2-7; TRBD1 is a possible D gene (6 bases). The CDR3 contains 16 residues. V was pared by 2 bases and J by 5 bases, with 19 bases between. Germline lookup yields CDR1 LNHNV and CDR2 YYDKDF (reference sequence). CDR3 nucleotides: TGTGCCACCAGCAGACTACCTGGCACAGGGACAAACGAGCAGTACTTC. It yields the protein CATSRLPGTGTNEQYF. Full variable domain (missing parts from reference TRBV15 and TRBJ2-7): DAMVIQNPRYQVTQFGKPVTLSCSQTLNHNVMYWYQQKSSQAPKLLFHYYDKDFNNEADTPDNFQSRRPNTSFCFLDIRSPGLGDTAMYLCATSRLPGTGTNEQYFGPGTRLTVT.

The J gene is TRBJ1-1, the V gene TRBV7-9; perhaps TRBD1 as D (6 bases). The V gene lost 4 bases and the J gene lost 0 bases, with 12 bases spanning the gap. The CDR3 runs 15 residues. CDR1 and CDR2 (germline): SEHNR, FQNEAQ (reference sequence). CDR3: CASSYGDNLNTEAFF. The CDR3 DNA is TGTGCCAGCAGCTATGGGGACAATTTGAACACTGAAGCTTTCTTT.

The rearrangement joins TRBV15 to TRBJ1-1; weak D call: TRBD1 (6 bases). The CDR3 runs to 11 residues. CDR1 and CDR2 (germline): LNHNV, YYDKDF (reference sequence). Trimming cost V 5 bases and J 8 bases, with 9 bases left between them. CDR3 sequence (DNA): TGTGCCACCAGCGGCGACAGGGAAGCTTTCTTT. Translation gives CATSGDREAFF.

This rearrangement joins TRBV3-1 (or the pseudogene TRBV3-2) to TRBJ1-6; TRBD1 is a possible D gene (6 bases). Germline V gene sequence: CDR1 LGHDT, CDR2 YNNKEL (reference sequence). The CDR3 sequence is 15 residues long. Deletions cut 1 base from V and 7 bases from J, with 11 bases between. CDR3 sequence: CASSQVNDRNSPLHF. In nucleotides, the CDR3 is TGTGCCAGCAGCCAAGTGAATGACAGGAATTCACCCCTCCACTTT.

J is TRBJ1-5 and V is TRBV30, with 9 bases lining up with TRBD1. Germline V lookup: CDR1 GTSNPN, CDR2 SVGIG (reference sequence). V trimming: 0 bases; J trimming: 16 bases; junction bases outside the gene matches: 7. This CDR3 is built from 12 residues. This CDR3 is CAWSVPGQGSHF. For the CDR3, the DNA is TGTGCCTGGAGTGTCCCGGGACAGGGCTCCCATTTT.

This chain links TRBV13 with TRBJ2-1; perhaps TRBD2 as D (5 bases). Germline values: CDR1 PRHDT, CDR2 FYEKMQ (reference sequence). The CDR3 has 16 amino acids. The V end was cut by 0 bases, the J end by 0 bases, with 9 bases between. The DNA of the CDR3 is TGTGCCAGCAGCTTAGGGGTGGGGAGCTCCTACAATGAGCAGTTCTTC. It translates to CASSLGVGSSYNEQFF. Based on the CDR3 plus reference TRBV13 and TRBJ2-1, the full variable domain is AAGVIQSPRHLIKEKRETATLKCYPIPRHDTVYWYQQGPGQDPQFLISFYEKMQSDKGSIPDRFSAQQFSDYHSELNMSSLELGDSALYFCASSLGVGSSYNEQFFGPGTRLTVL.

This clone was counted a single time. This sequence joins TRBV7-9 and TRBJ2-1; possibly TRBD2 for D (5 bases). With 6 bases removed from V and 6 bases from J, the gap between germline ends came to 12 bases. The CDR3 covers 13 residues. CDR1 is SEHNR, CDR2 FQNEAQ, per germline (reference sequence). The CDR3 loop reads CASRPAGANEQFF. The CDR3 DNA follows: TGTGCCAGCAGGCCCGCGGGTGCCAATGAGCAGTTCTTC.

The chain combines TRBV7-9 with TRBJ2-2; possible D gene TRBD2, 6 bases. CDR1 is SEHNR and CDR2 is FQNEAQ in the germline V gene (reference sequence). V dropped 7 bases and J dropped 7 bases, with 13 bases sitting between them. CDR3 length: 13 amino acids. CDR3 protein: CASKPTGGGELFF. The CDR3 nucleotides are TGTGCCAGCAAGCCCACCGGGGGCGGGGAGCTGTTTTTT.

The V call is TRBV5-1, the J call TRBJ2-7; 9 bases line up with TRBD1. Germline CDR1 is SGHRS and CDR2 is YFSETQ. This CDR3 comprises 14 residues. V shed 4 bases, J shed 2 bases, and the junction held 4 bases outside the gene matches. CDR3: CASSVRTGAYEQYF. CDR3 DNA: TGCGCCAGCAGCGTGAGGACAGGGGCCTACGAGCAGTACTTC.

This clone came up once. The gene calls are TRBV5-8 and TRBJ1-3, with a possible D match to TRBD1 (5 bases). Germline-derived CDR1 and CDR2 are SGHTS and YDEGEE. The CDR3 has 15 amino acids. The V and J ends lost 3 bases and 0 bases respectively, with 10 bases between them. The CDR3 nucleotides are TGTGCCAGCAGCTACGGGGGGTACTCTGGAAACACCATATATTTT. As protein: CASSYGGYSGNTIYF.

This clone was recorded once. DNA for the CDR3: TGTGCCAGCAGCTTTATTAGGAACACTGAAGCTTTCTTT. It codes for CASSFIRNTEAFF. The J gene is TRBJ1-1, the V gene TRBV5-6; D ambiguous. This CDR3 has 13 amino acids. Trimming stripped 2 bases from V and 1 base from J, with 6 bases between. Germline V gives CDR1 SGHDT, CDR2 YYEEEE. The full variable domain, in which reference TRBV5-6 and TRBJ1-1 provide the parts outside the CDR3, is DAGVTQSPTHLIKTRGQQVTLRCSPKSGHDTVSWYQQALGQGPQFIFQYYEEEERQRGNFPDRFSGHQFPNYSSELNVNALLLGDSALYLCASSFIRNTEAFFGQGTRLTVV.

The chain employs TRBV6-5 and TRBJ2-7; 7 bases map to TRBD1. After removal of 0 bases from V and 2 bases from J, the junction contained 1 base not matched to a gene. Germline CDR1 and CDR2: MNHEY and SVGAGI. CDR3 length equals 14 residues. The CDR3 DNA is TGTGCCAGCAGTTACTCGGACAGGACCTACGAGCAGTACTTC. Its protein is CASSYSDRTYEQYF.

The CDR3 protein is CASSQRVGGLNEQYF. Written as DNA, the CDR3 is TGCGCCAGCAGCCAGAGGGTAGGGGGCCTGAACGAGCAGTACTTC. The chain has TRBV4-1 and TRBJ2-7; TRBD1 matches at 7 bases. Germline V lookup: CDR1 MGHRA, CDR2 YSYEKL. The V and J ends lost 3 bases and 5 bases, in that order; junction bases with no gene match: 10. The length of the CDR3 is 15 residues.

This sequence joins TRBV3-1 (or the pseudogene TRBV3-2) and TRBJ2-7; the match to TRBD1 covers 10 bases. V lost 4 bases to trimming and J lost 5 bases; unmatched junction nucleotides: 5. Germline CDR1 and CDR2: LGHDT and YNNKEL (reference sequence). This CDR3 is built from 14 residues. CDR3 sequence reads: CASSRQGAGHEQYF. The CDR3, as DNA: TGTGCCAGCAGCCGACAGGGGGCAGGCCACGAGCAGTACTTC.

Here the CDR3 reads CASSVMGQTDSPLHF. The CDR3 bases are TGTGCCAGCAGCGTAATGGGACAGACAGATTCACCCCTCCACTTT. This chain connects TRBV9 to TRBJ1-6, with 7 bases matching TRBD1. V lost 1 base to trimming and J lost 8 bases; unmatched junction nucleotides: 6. Germline V gives CDR1 SGDLS, CDR2 YYNGEE. The CDR3 is 15 residues long.

Here the CDR3 DNA reads TGTGCCAGCAGAACCGGACAGGGTAACACTGAAGCTTTCTTT. This codes for CASRTGQGNTEAFF. V gene TRBV6-5 combines with J gene TRBJ1-1, with 8 bases matching TRBD1. V shed 6 bases, J shed 2 bases, and the junction held 5 bases outside the gene matches. Germline V lookup: CDR1 MNHEY, CDR2 SVGAGI. This CDR3 is built from 14 residues.

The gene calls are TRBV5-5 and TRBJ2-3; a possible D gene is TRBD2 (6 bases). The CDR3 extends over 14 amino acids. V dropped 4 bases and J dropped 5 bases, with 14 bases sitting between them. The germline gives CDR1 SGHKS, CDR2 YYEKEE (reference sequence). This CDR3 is CASSSSGTGDTQYF. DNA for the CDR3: TGTGCCAGCAGCAGTAGCGGAACCGGAGATACGCAGTATTTT.

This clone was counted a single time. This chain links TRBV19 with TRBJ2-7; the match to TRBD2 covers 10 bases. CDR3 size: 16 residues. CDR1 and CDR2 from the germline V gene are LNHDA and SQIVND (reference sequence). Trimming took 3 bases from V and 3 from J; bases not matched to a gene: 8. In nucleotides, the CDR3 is TGTGCCAGTAGTATGGGCTTAGCGGGAGGCATCTACGAGCAGTACTTC. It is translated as CASSMGLAGGIYEQYF.